The T cell receptor (beta chain) under discussion was sequenced for a study of cytomegalovirus exposure and HLA in healthy donors. Study summary: When 300 to 500 donors were genotyped, more than 70% of them were found to fall in the Caucasian-associated ancestry cluster.

Germline CDR1 reads SSHAT; CDR2 reads FNYEAQ (reference sequence). This CDR3 is built from 13 residues. This clone was recorded once. The antigen is undetermined. Germline is not matched at one junction end, which may reflect a read error. Study conclusions and caveats: Rare TCR sequences predominated, though certain public TCRs were found in many donors. The study listed some 160 cytomegalovirus-associated TCR beta chains.

In the PCR, 60 Vbeta and 13 Jbeta primers were used. Generated by immunoSEQ multiplex PCR, the TCRdb table keeps only in-frame clones and is missing some. The sample holds about 160,000 clones; approximately 75% are singletons and the top ten take around 2.3%. This TCR was recovered from a man over 45 in good health and CMV-seropositive. This chain uses TRBV7-7 with TRBJ1-1; 9 nucleotides agree with TRBD1. The sequencing input was PBMCs. The CDR3 loop is CASSRDRDTEAFF. As DNA, the CDR3 is TGTGCTAGCAGCCGGGACAGGGACACTGAAGCTTTCTTT.